These 9 T cell receptor beta chains were sequenced from one sample in a study of blood T cell repertoires in COVID-19 (dated by TCRdb to 2019 to 2021). Library preparation used the immunoSEQ multiplex PCR assay. The immuneACCESS repertoire file appears here via TCRdb, limited to in-frame rearrangements. These files lack a portion of the clones; in checked studies, under half of the deficit traces to unresolved V genes, and the cause of the others is not known. The sample table lists approximately 300,000 clones, around 80% of them with a count of one. The leading ten clones occupy roughly 1.2% of the sample. Material: peripheral blood. The receptor set was obtained from a woman between 50 and 59 years old with acute or convalescent COVID-19.

The rearrangement uses TRBV6-6 and TRBJ1-1, with D uncertain. The CDR3 extends over 13 amino acids. V gave up 6 bases and J gave up 5 bases, with 13 bases separating them. Germline loops: CDR1 MNHNY, CDR2 SVGAGI (reference sequence). The CDR3 sequence: CASSPHPETEAFF. The CDR3 nucleotides read TGTGCCAGCAGCCCCCATCCTGAGACTGAAGCTTTCTTT.

V and J are TRBV9 and TRBJ1-2, with unresolved D. This CDR3 region has 14 residues. Germline loops: CDR1 SGDLS, CDR2 YYNGEE. V gave up 3 bases and J gave up 4 bases, with 13 bases separating them. CDR3 protein: CASSGGGGFYGYTF. CDR3 nucleotide sequence: TGTGCCAGCAGCGGGGGAGGCGGATTCTATGGCTACACCTTC.

This chain links TRBV5-1 with TRBJ1-1; TRBD1 might be the D (6 bases). Trimming took 5 bases from V and 4 from J, leaving 18 bases between them. Germline CDR1 reads SGHRS; CDR2 reads YFSETQ. This CDR3 region has 15 residues. DNA of the CDR3: TGCGCCAGCAGTCTTCAACAGGGTCTTGGCACTGAAGCTTTCTTT. As protein: CASSLQQGLGTEAFF. Variable domain in full (rest from reference TRBV5-1 and TRBJ1-1): KAGVTQTPRYLIKTRGQQVTLSCSPISGHRSVSWYQQTPGQGLQFLFEYFSETQRNKGNFPGRFSGRQFSNSRSEMNVSTLELGDSALYLCASSLQQGLGTEAFFGQGTRLTVV.

This rearrangement joins TRBV24-1 to TRBJ2-3, with TRBD2 as a possible D gene (6 bases). V was clipped by 10 bases and J by 2 bases, with 9 bases between them. Germline V CDR1 and CDR2: KGHDR, SFDVKD. CDR3 size: 12 residues. The CDR3 protein is CATEGSTDTQYF. CDR3 nucleotide sequence: TGTGCCACGGAGGGGTCCACAGATACGCAGTATTTT.

The J gene is TRBJ1-1, the V gene TRBV19, with a weak D call TRBD1 (6 bases). This CDR3 comprises 14 residues. Trimming stripped 1 base from V and 1 base from J, with 7 bases between. Germline V gene data show CDR1 as LNHDA and CDR2 as SQIVND (reference sequence). CDR3 protein: CASSIADRNTEAFF. DNA of the CDR3: TGTGCCAGTAGTATAGCGGACAGGAACACTGAAGCTTTCTTT.

The chain has TRBV30 and TRBJ1-4; possibly TRBD1 for D (5 bases). The germline gives CDR1 GTSNPN, CDR2 SVGIG (reference sequence). The CDR3 length is 14 residues. Trimming took 7 bases from V and 3 from J, leaving 15 bases between them. The CDR3 here is CASFRGRANEKLFF. The CDR3, as DNA: TGTGCCTCGTTCCGGGGGAGGGCTAATGAAAAACTGTTTTTT.

The J gene is TRBJ2-5, the V gene TRBV7-2, with 7 bases matching TRBD2. Germline V lookup: CDR1 SGHTA, CDR2 FQGNSA. J was trimmed by 4 bases and V by 1 base; bases with no gene match: 9. This CDR3 region has 16 residues. CDR3 sequence reads: CASSLGALAGAETQYF. The CDR3 nucleotides are TGTGCCAGCAGCTTAGGGGCTTTGGCGGGAGCAGAGACCCAGTACTTC.

The chain combines TRBV7-9 with TRBJ1-1; D unresolved. V was trimmed by 0 bases and J by 8 bases, leaving 7 bases between them. From germline, CDR1 is SEHNR and CDR2 FQNEAQ (reference sequence). The CDR3 is 12 amino acids. CDR3 bases: TGTGCCAGCAGCTTAGCGGCGGGGGAAGCTTTCTTT. Amino acid sequence: CASSLAAGEAFF.

This clone was seen only a few times. The chain recombines TRBV9 with TRBJ1-1, with D possibly TRBD1 on 6 matching bases. V lost 0 bases to trimming and J lost 5 bases, with 14 bases between them. The CDR3 runs 15 residues. Germline-derived CDR1 and CDR2 are SGDLS and YYNGEE. CDR3: CASSVGGQGITEAFF. The CDR3 bases are TGTGCCAGCAGCGTAGGGGGGCAGGGTATTACTGAAGCTTTCTTT. Full variable domain (missing parts from reference TRBV9 and TRBJ1-1): DSGVTQTPKHLITATGQRVTLRCSPRSGDLSVYWYQQSLDQGLQFLIQYYNGEERAKGNILERFSAQQFPDLHSELNLSSLELGDSALYFCASSVGGQGITEAFFGQGTRLTVV.